Listed below are T cell receptor beta chains from one sample, sequenced in a study of cytomegalovirus exposure and HLA in healthy donors. Here immunoSEQ multiplex PCR was the method, and the copy in TCRdb shows in-frame clones only, minus some. Its table lists around 50,000 clones. What was sequenced was PBMCs. All receptors derive from a woman aged 40 to 50 in good health and CMV-seronegative. Each CDR3 is given with its conserved first and last residue. The D gene is left open where the match is weak.

>TRBD1|TRBJ1-2|TRBV5-1|14
CASSLGQGASGYTF
TGCGCCAGCAGCTTGGGTCAGGGGGCGAGTGGCTACACCTTC
>TRBD1|TRBJ1-3|TRBV7-2|17
CASSSGTGAISGNTIYF
TGTGCCAGCAGCTCAGGGACAGGGGCCATCTCTGGAAACACCATATATTTT
>TRBD1|TRBJ1-1|TRBV19|17
CASNAGQGEGMNTEAFF
TGTGCCAGTAACGCGGGACAGGGTGAGGGGATGAACACTGAAGCTTTCTTT
>-|TRBJ1-3|TRBV7-2|15
CASSLAGGSGNTIYF
TGTGCCAGCAGCTTAGCGGGGGGCTCTGGAAACACCATATATTTT
>-|TRBJ2-7|TRBV18|14
CASSPSGDSYEQYF
TGTGCCAGCTCACCATCGGGGGACTCCTACGAGCAGTACTTC
>-|TRBJ1-1|TRBV7-2|12
CASSLGRTEAFF
TGTGCCAGCAGCTTAGGTAGAACTGAAGCTTTCTTT
>-|TRBJ1-1|TRBV5-6|14
CASSLGGGSTEAFF
TGTGCCAGCAGCTTGGGGGGAGGGTCCACTGAAGCTTTCTTT
>TRBD1|TRBJ1-2|TRBV6-5|12
CASGDRVGGYTF
TGTGCCAGCGGAGACAGGGTCGGCGGCTACACCTTC
>TRBD1|TRBJ1-5|TRBV19|17
CASRNHRNRGRSQPQHF
TGTGCCAGTAGAAATCACCGGAACAGGGGGCGCAGTCAGCCCCAGCATTTT
>-|TRBJ1-2|TRBV7-2|15
CASSLARVGRYGYTF
TGTGCCAGCAGCTTAGCCCGGGTTGGTCGGTATGGCTACACCTTC
>-|TRBJ1-5|TRBV15|16
CATSNLIGGGNQHQHF
TGTGCCACCAGCAACCTAATCGGGGGGGGGAATCAGCACCAGCATTTT
>-|TRBJ2-3|TRBV7-9|17
CASSSLGPGIYTDTQYF
TGTGCCAGCAGCAGCCTAGGCCCGGGGATATACACAGATACGCAGTATTTT
>-|TRBJ1-2|TRBV6-5|15
CASSIQGIGNYGYTF
TGTGCCAGCAGCATTCAGGGGATAGGAAACTATGGCTACACCTTC
>-|TRBJ1-1|TRBV4-1|16
CASSFRTFNRNTEAFF
TGCGCCAGCAGCTTCCGGACATTCAACCGGAACACTGAAGCTTTCTTT
>TRBD1|TRBJ1-4|TRBV6-1|14
CASNQGQSGEKLFF
TGTGCCAGCAACCAGGGACAGAGCGGTGAAAAACTGTTTTTT
>-|TRBJ2-7|TRBV5-6|15
CASRSRRGGVHEQYF
TGTGCCAGCAGGTCACGACGAGGAGGAGTCCACGAGCAGTACTTC
>-|TRBJ2-7|TRBV7-9|14
CASSSTSLSYEQYF
TGTGCCAGCAGCTCGACTTCTCTCTCCTACGAGCAGTACTTC